This record covers a single T cell receptor beta chain. This entry comes from a study of cytotoxic CD8 clonotypes in ibrutinib-treated CLL. About the study: Responses comprised 24 partial and 2 complete; at median about 71 months, roughly 15 remained remitted and about 12 progressed.

Trimming pared 6 bases from V and 11 bases from J, leaving 11 bases between. In germline, CDR1 is MNHNS, CDR2 SASEGT. The CDR3 has 11 residues. Clones were sequenced by immunoSEQ multiplex PCR, and TCRdb holds only the in-frame ones, with some missing. The data hold some 350,000 clones, with over 55% observed a single time. The V gene is TRBV6-1, the J gene TRBJ1-5; the D is unclear. The sample consisted of PBMCs, taken after 36 months of ibrutinib treatment. The source is a human donor with chronic lymphocytic leukemia. The CDR3 DNA reads as TGTGCCAGCAGAGGAAATAGGGCCCAGCATTTT. Translated, it gives CASRGNRAQHF.